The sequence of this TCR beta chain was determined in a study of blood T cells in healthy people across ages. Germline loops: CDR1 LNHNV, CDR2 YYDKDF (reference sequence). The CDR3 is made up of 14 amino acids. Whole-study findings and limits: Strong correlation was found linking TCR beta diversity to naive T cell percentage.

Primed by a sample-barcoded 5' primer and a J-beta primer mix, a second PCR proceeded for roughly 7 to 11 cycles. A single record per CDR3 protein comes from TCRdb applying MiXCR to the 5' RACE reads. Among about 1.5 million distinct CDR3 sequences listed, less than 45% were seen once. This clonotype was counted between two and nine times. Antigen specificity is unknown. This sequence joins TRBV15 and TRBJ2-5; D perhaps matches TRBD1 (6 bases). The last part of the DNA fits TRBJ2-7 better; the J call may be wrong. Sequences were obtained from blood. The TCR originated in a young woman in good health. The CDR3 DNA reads TGTGCCACCAGCAGTATGAGACAGGCCTACGAGCAGTACTTC. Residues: CATSSMRQAYEQYF.